What follows are 32 T cell receptor beta chains derived from one specimen sequenced in a study of breast tumors, draining lymph nodes, adjacent tissues. The lymph nodes were axillary draining lymph nodes from breast cancer patients. TCRdb redid the calling of the multiplex PCR reads with MiXCR, one entry per CDR3 protein. The table lists fewer than 250,000 distinct CDR3 sequences, less than 40% of them singletons. The sequenced sample was axillary lymph node tissue. The receptors here all came from a female donor with breast cancer. Some clones in this sample may be carry-over from other donors' samples.

This clonotype was found many times. The chain is built from TRBV20-1 and TRBJ2-1; tentatively, D is TRBD2 (5 bases). Germline loops: CDR1 DFQATT, CDR2 SNEGSKA (reference sequence). The V end was cut by 7 bases, the J end by 5 bases, with 12 bases between. This CDR3 spans 12 amino acids. CDR3 nucleotide sequence: TGCAGTGTAGCCCCGGGAAACAATGAGCAGTTCTTC. Amino acid sequence: CSVAPGNNEQFF.

This clonotype has a count of ten or more. CDR3: CASMGGRSDQPQHF. CDR3 in DNA: TGTGCCAGTATGGGGGGGCGTAGTGATCAGCCCCAGCATTTT. V is TRBV19 and J is TRBJ1-5, with D possibly matching TRBD1 (6 bases). Deletions cut 7 bases from V and 5 bases from J, with 15 bases between. This CDR3 is built from 14 residues. CDR1 LNHDA and CDR2 SQIVND come from the germline V gene (reference sequence).

This clonotype was seen at least ten times. V usage is TRBV2 and J usage is TRBJ2-7; TRBD1 might be the D (6 bases). The V and J ends lost 7 bases and 0 bases respectively, with 10 bases between them. From germline, CDR1 is SNHLY and CDR2 FYNNEI. The CDR3 totals 13 residues. CDR3 amino acids: CASNRADSYEQYF. The DNA of the CDR3 is TGTGCCAGCAACAGGGCTGACTCCTACGAGCAGTACTTC.

At least ten counts were recorded for this clonotype. The chain links TRBV6-5 to TRBJ1-6; D is uncertain. The germline gives CDR1 MNHEY, CDR2 SVGAGI. There are 14 residues in the CDR3. Trimming took off 5 bases at V and 7 bases at J, with 12 bases between the two ends. The CDR3 DNA is TGTGCCAGCAGTGCCGGACCCCGAAATTCACCCCTCCACTTT. Translating it yields CASSAGPRNSPLHF.

Many counts were recorded for this clonotype. The chain is built from TRBV12-3 or TRBV12-4 and TRBJ2-1; TRBD2 matches 9 bases. V was pared by 6 bases and J by 7 bases, with 7 bases of the junction left unmatched. The CDR3 has 14 residues. The DNA of the CDR3 is TGTGCCAGCAGGGCGGGACTAGCCGGAAATGAGCAGTTCTTC. Protein product: CASRAGLAGNEQFF.

The chain combines TRBV11-3 with TRBJ2-7, with 8 bases aligning to TRBD2. Germline values: CDR1 SGHNT, CDR2 YENEEA. This CDR3 spans 16 amino acids. The trim removed 4 bases at V and 2 bases at J, leaving 10 bases unmatched. The CDR3 here is CASSSDSGTPPYEQYF. In DNA, the CDR3 is TGTGCCAGCAGCTCCGATAGCGGGACGCCCCCCTACGAGCAGTACTTC. Variable domain in full (rest from reference TRBV11-3 and TRBJ2-7): EAGVVQSPRYKIIEKKQPVAFWCNPISGHNTLYWYLQNLGQGPELLIRYENEEAVDDSQLPKDRFSAERLKGVDSTLKIQPAELGDSAVYLCASSSDSGTPPYEQYFGPGTRLTVT.

DNA of the CDR3: TGTGCCACCAGTCCCCGGCCTGGGGATCAGCCCCAGCATTTT. The encoded protein is CATSPRPGDQPQHF. The rearrangement uses TRBV24-1 and TRBJ1-5; D is uncertain. The V gene's germline CDR1 is KGHDR and CDR2 SFDVKD. V was pared by 6 bases and J by 5 bases, with 13 bases between. CDR3 size: 14 residues.

The V and J genes are TRBV15 and TRBJ1-4; the D gene is possibly TRBD1 (6 bases). This CDR3 region has 14 residues. The V end lost 5 bases, the J end lost 6 bases, and 13 bases lay between the germline ends. Per the germline V gene, CDR1 is LNHNV and CDR2 is YYDKDF (reference sequence). CDR3 loop: CATSRGGSDEKLFF. CDR3 sequence (DNA): TGTGCCACCAGCCGAGGGGGAAGTGATGAAAAACTGTTTTTT. The full variable domain, its missing parts supplied by reference TRBV15 and TRBJ1-4, is DAMVIQNPRYQVTQFGKPVTLSCSQTLNHNVMYWYQQKSSQAPKLLFHYYDKDFNNEADTPDNFQSRRPNTSFCFLDIRSPGLGDTAMYLCATSRGGSDEKLFFGSGTQLSVL.

This clonotype was counted ten times or more. This chain connects TRBV12-3 or TRBV12-4 to TRBJ1-4; weak D call: TRBD1 (5 bases). V was shortened by 3 bases and J by 7 bases, with 12 bases between the two germline ends. This CDR3 spans 14 amino acids. CDR3 sequence (DNA): TGTGCCAGCAGTTTCCCCGGGACGGTTGAAAAACTGTTTTTT. It is translated as CASSFPGTVEKLFF.

This clonotype was found many times. The chain combines TRBV7-9 with TRBJ2-1, with D uncertain. Per germline, CDR1 SEHNR and CDR2 FQNEAQ (reference sequence). V was shortened by 8 bases and J by 7 bases, with 6 bases between the two germline ends. The length of the CDR3 is 10 residues. The CDR3 sequence is CASGGNEQFF. The CDR3 bases are TGTGCCAGCGGCGGAAATGAGCAGTTCTTC. Combining the CDR3 with reference TRBV7-9 and TRBJ2-1 gives the whole variable domain DTGVSQNPRHKITKRGQNVTFRCDPISEHNRLYWYRQTLGQGPEFLTYFQNEAQLEKSRLLSDRFSAERPKGSFSTLEIQRTEQGDSAMYLCASGGNEQFFGPGTRLTVL.

Worth noting for this clonotype: The junction does not match germline at one end; this may be a read error. The V call is TRBV7-7, the J call TRBJ1-3, with TRBD1 matching 9 bases. Germline assignment: CDR1 SSHAT and CDR2 FNYEAQ (reference sequence). There are 13 residues in the CDR3. The CDR3 spells CASAKGQGNTVYF. The CDR3 DNA reads TGTGCTAGCGCAAAGGGACAGGGAAACACCGTATATTTC.

The V gene is TRBV11-3, the J gene TRBJ2-6, with D possibly being TRBD1 (6 bases). CDR1 SGHNT and CDR2 YENEEA come from the germline V gene. The CDR3 consists of 17 residues. V lost 2 bases and J 6 bases, leaving 17 bases between the germline ends. CDR3 residues: CASSLYGQKTVANVLTF. CDR3 nucleotides: TGTGCCAGCAGCTTATATGGACAGAAGACTGTGGCCAACGTCCTGACTTTC.

This clonotype was recorded at least ten times. This chain joins TRBV20-1 and TRBJ2-3, with D possibly matching TRBD2 (6 bases). The CDR3 extends over 18 amino acids. Germline V gene sequence: CDR1 DFQATT, CDR2 SNEGSKA (reference sequence). Deletions cut 4 bases from V and 1 base from J, with 24 bases between. CDR3 residues: CSAMDYGGTFLRTDTQYF. Written as DNA, the CDR3 is TGCAGTGCTATGGACTATGGCGGGACTTTCCTACGCACAGATACGCAGTATTTT.

The chain employs TRBV9 and TRBJ1-6; perhaps TRBD1 as D (6 bases). Trimming took 0 bases from V and 12 from J, leaving 7 bases between them. The CDR3 is 12 amino acids. Per the germline V gene, CDR1 is SGDLS and CDR2 is YYNGEE. DNA of the CDR3: TGTGCCAGCAGCGTAGAAGGGGGACCCCTCCACTTT. Protein: CASSVEGGPLHF.

This clonotype has only one observation. The chain combines TRBV28 with TRBJ1-1; no definite D call. V was clipped by 3 bases and J by 3 bases, with 11 bases between them. The CDR3 contains 14 residues. Germline CDR1 is MDHEN and CDR2 is SYDVKM. This CDR3 reads CASSFQSVHTEAFF. CDR3 in DNA: TGTGCCAGCAGTTTCCAGAGTGTGCACACTGAAGCTTTCTTT. The complete variable domain, with remaining parts taken from reference TRBV28 and TRBJ1-1, reads DVKVTQSSRYLVKRTGEKVFLECVQDMDHENMFWYRQDPGLGLRLIYFSYDVKMKEKGDIPEGYSVSREKKERFSLILESASTNQTSMYLCASSFQSVHTEAFFGQGTRLTVV.

Ten or more counts support this clonotype. The chain has TRBV19 and TRBJ1-5, with TRBD1 as a possible D gene (5 bases). The CDR3 spans 17 residues. V shed 1 base and J shed 0 bases, with 13 bases lying between them. The V gene's germline CDR1 is LNHDA and CDR2 SQIVND (reference sequence). The CDR3 region is CASSIAGSQNSNQPQHF. The CDR3 DNA sequence: TGTGCCAGTAGTATAGCAGGGTCCCAAAATAGCAATCAGCCCCAGCATTTT. Filled out from reference TRBV19 and TRBJ1-5, the complete variable domain reads DGGITQSPKYLFRKEGQNVTLSCEQNLNHDAMYWYRQDPGQGLRLIYYSQIVNDFQKGDIAEGYSVSREKKESFPLTVTSAQKNPTAFYLCASSIAGSQNSNQPQHFGDGTRLSIL.

This chain connects TRBV4-3 to TRBJ2-1, with 7 bases identical to TRBD1. Trimming cost V 6 bases and J 5 bases; bases outside gene matches: 4. CDR1 and CDR2 (germline): LGHNA, YSLEER. This CDR3 is built from 13 residues. CDR3 in amino acids: CASRGTGDNEQFF. In DNA, the CDR3 is TGCGCCAGCAGGGGTACAGGGGACAATGAGCAGTTCTTC.

With regard to this clonotype: This sequence may be a read error, since a much larger clone differs from it by one base. This chain connects TRBV20-1 to TRBJ2-3; 10 nucleotides align to TRBD2. Germline-derived CDR1 and CDR2 are DFQATT and SNEGSKA (reference sequence). This CDR3 has 15 amino acids. CDR3 in DNA: TGCAGTGCTAGAGCCCTAGCGGGAGCTCTAGATGCGCAGTATTTT. The encoded protein is CSARALAGALDAQYF.

The sample holds many counts of this clonotype. The rearrangement links TRBV7-2 to TRBJ2-2, with no clear D. The CDR3 has 12 residues. Trimming removed 5 bases from V and 5 bases from J, with 6 bases in between. Germline CDR1 and CDR2: SGHTA and FQGNSA. CDR3 DNA: TGTGCCAGCAGCGTTACAACCGGGGAGCTGTTTTTT. It translates to CASSVTTGELFF.

This clonotype occurred many times. The chain recombines TRBV2 with TRBJ2-7; D gene uncertain. The germline V and J ends were trimmed by 2 bases and 0 bases, with 8 bases remaining between them. The CDR3 is 14 amino acids. Germline values: CDR1 SNHLY, CDR2 FYNNEI. The CDR3 spells CASSERRSSYEQYF. The CDR3 nucleotides read TGTGCCAGCAGTGAACGCCGGAGCTCCTACGAGCAGTACTTC.

This clonotype was observed at least ten times. J is TRBJ2-2 and V is TRBV5-1, with D tentatively TRBD2 (5 bases). The germline V gene encodes CDR1 SGHRS and CDR2 YFSETQ. The V and J ends lost 4 bases and 1 base respectively, with 14 bases between them. The CDR3 spans 16 residues. CDR3 amino acids: CASSPPGLENTGELFF. The CDR3 coding sequence is TGCGCCAGCAGCCCCCCCGGACTGGAGAACACCGGGGAGCTGTTTTTT.

The genes are TRBV6-2 or TRBV6-3 and TRBJ2-1; 13 bases map to TRBD2. The V and J ends lost 5 bases and 4 bases, in that order; junction bases with no gene match: 17. The germline CDR1 and CDR2 sequences are MNHEY and SVGEGT. The CDR3 contains 20 residues. CDR3 protein: CASSPSTIGLAGAIYNEQFF. For the CDR3, the DNA is TGTGCCAGCAGTCCCTCTACCATAGGACTAGCGGGGGCTATTTACAATGAGCAGTTCTTC.

This chain links TRBV6-5 with TRBJ2-5, with 9 bases fitting TRBD1. CDR1 and CDR2 (germline): MNHEY, SVGAGI. The length of the CDR3 is 15 residues. Trimming at V came to 4 bases and at J to 6 bases, leaving 9 bases not matched to a gene. As DNA, the CDR3 is TGTGCCAGCAGTTCCCGCGGACAGGGGAGAAAGACCCAGTACTTC. Protein sequence: CASSSRGQGRKTQYF.

This clonotype was observed many times. The rearrangement links TRBV5-8 to TRBJ2-1; D is undetermined. The CDR3 contains 12 residues. V lost 4 bases to trimming and J lost 6 bases, with 8 bases between them. Germline CDR1 reads SGHTS; CDR2 reads YDEGEE. The CDR3 loop is CASSPNFNEQFF. CDR3 coding DNA: TGTGCCAGCAGCCCGAACTTCAATGAGCAGTTCTTC.

Worth noting for this clonotype: It may be a read error: a sequence one base away is much more abundant. The chain is built from TRBV4-2 and TRBJ2-7, with 7 positions matching TRBD2. Germline V gene data show CDR1 as LGHNA and CDR2 as YNFKEQ. This CDR3 is built from 16 residues. V lost 1 base to trimming and J lost 6 bases; unmatched junction nucleotides: 12. CDR3 in DNA: TGTGCCAGCAGCCAAGGGGCGGAGCGGGGCTCCAGCGAGCAGTACTTC. As protein: CASSQGAERGSSEQYF.

This clonotype was seen repeatedly, ten times or more. The CDR3 DNA is TGCAGTGCTAGCGGGAGCTTGTACAATGAGCAGTTCTTC. It codes for CSASGSLYNEQFF. The chain employs TRBV20-1 and TRBJ2-1, with a possible D match to TRBD2 (6 bases). The length of the CDR3 is 13 residues. Germline CDR1 reads DFQATT; CDR2 reads SNEGSKA (reference sequence). V lost 3 bases to trimming and J lost 4 bases, with 10 bases between them.

The V and J genes are TRBV20-1 and TRBJ1-2; 11 bases match TRBD1. This CDR3 region has 14 residues. Trimming removed 3 bases from V and 8 bases from J; junction bases left unmatched: 8. Germline CDR1 and CDR2: DFQATT and SNEGSKA (reference sequence). The CDR3 DNA follows: TGCAGTGCTAGGAGCCTCCGGGACAGGGGGGGCTACACCTTC. Its protein is CSARSLRDRGGYTF.

In this sample, this clonotype turned up many times. This chain uses TRBV19 with TRBJ1-5, with TRBD1 matching over 9 bases. This CDR3 has 15 amino acids. V lost 5 bases and J lost 6; bases outside the gene matches: 8. The germline V gene has CDR1 LNHDA and CDR2 SQIVND (reference sequence). As DNA, the CDR3 is TGTGCCAGTAGTCTACAGGGGGCGAGAAGTCAGCCCCAGCATTTT. Protein sequence: CASSLQGARSQPQHF.

This clonotype was seen many times. V gene TRBV6-2 or TRBV6-3 combines with J gene TRBJ2-5; D not certain. The V end lost 8 bases, the J end lost 2 bases, and 15 bases lay between the germline ends. CDR3 length equals 14 residues. Germline CDR1 and CDR2: MNHEY and SVGEGT. CDR3 residues: CASCDSGWQETQYF. DNA for the CDR3: TGTGCCAGCTGCGACTCAGGTTGGCAAGAGACCCAGTACTTC.

As concerns this clonotype: This may stem from a read error, because a much larger clone lies one nucleotide away. The chain joins TRBV30 to TRBJ1-5; no definite D call. The CDR3 covers 15 residues. Germline lookup yields CDR1 GTSNPN and CDR2 SVGIG (reference sequence). Trimming shortened V by 2 bases and J by 2 bases, and 13 bases separated the two germline ends. Here the CDR3 reads CAWSIGDAGNQPQHF. CDR3 coding DNA: TGTGCCTGGAGTATTGGAGACGCAGGCAATCAGCCCCAGCATTTT.

This clonotype was detected ten times or more. The chain recombines TRBV9 with TRBJ2-7, with unresolved D. CDR3 size: 16 residues. V gave up 0 bases and J gave up 1 base, with 14 bases separating them. Germline V lookup: CDR1 SGDLS, CDR2 YYNGEE. The CDR3 nucleotides read TGTGCCAGCAGCGTAGCTCCCTCGATGGGGTCCTACGAGCAGTACTTC. This gives the protein CASSVAPSMGSYEQYF.

Note on this clonotype: A much larger clone differs by one base, so this may be a read error. The chain recombines TRBV7-8 with TRBJ2-7; 11 nucleotides match TRBD2. The CDR3 runs 15 residues. Germline V lookup: CDR1 SGHVS, CDR2 FQNEAQ. CDR3 in amino acids: CASSGRLAGYYEQHF. In DNA form, the CDR3 reads TGTGCCAGCAGCGGCAGACTAGCGGGATACTACGAGCAGCACTTC.